The source of this TCR beta chain is a study of identical twins. Study-wide results and caveats: In cord blood, abundant beta clonotypes had fewer insertions; memory showed no trend. Alpha sequences out of frame and shared by twins had excess low generation probability.

TCRdb passed the 5' RACE reads through MiXCR, listing each CDR3 protein once. Of under 500,000 distinct CDR3 sequences listed, around an eighth were seen once; the top ten hold approximately 1%. There are a few counts of this clonotype. Its antigen is not identified. With no exceptions, donors were healthy Caucasians. Trimming cost V 1 base and J 0 bases, with 8 bases left between them. Germline V gives CDR1 LNHNV, CDR2 YYDKDF (reference sequence). The CDR3 has 15 residues. The data also belong to a second study, concerning yellow fever vaccine responses in identical twins. That report adds: Vaccine T cell responses of twins reportedly seemed partly convergent and partly personalized.

The clonotype comes from a woman between 18 and 30 years old in good health. V usage is TRBV15 and J usage is TRBJ2-3; maybe TRBD1 (5 bases). The sequencing input was CD4+ T cells sorted from blood. The CDR3 region has the DNA TGTGCCACCAGCAGAGTACAGGCTAGCACAGATACGCAGTATTTT. Protein sequence: CATSRVQASTDTQYF.